Below are 11 T cell receptor beta chains sequenced from a single sample in a study of cytotoxic CD8 clonotypes in ibrutinib-treated CLL. Some clones are missing from TCRdb's copy, which holds only in-frame ones; the method was immunoSEQ multiplex PCR. The profile covers approximately 67,000 clones, with approximately 80% appearing a single time and roughly 8% taken by the ten largest. Here the sequenced sample was PBMCs, taken at disease progression, from a patient treated with ibrutinib. These receptor sequences come from a human donor with chronic lymphocytic leukemia.

There are a few counts of this clone. The V gene is TRBV5-1, the J gene TRBJ2-1; D unclear. V lost 6 bases and J lost 4, with 11 bases in between. Germline CDR1 and CDR2: SGHRS and YFSETQ. This CDR3 has 13 amino acids. CDR3 residues: CASKRQTYNEQFF. CDR3 DNA sequence: TGCGCCAGCAAACGGCAGACGTACAATGAGCAGTTCTTC.

This sequence joins TRBV18 and TRBJ1-2, with D perhaps matching TRBD1 (5 bases). In germline, CDR1 is KGHSH, CDR2 LQKENI. Trimming pared 3 bases from V and 3 bases from J, leaving 17 bases between. There are 16 residues in the CDR3. The CDR3 bases are TGTGCCAGCTCACCGACCCCGCGTGGGGACGACTATGGCTACACCTTC. Its protein product is CASSPTPRGDDYGYTF.

The chain links TRBV27 to TRBJ2-7; D perhaps matches TRBD1 (5 bases). Trimming took off 9 bases at V and 1 base at J, with 13 bases between the two ends. CDR1 and CDR2 (germline): MNHEY, SMNVEV (reference sequence). This CDR3 has 13 residues. The CDR3 DNA follows: TGTGCCAGTTCAGTGGGGCGTTCCTACGAGCAGTACTTC. It is translated as CASSVGRSYEQYF.

This clone occurred once. The chain combines TRBV4-1 with TRBJ2-3; 14 bases match TRBD2. V lost 4 bases and J lost 2; bases outside the gene matches: 2. The CDR3 extends over 16 amino acids. Germline CDR1 and CDR2: MGHRA and YSYEKL. In DNA form, the CDR3 reads TGCGCCAGCAGCCCGGGACTAGCGGGGGCCACAGATACGCAGTATTTT. Amino acid sequence: CASSPGLAGATDTQYF.

The chain recombines TRBV5-4 with TRBJ1-2, with TRBD1 identical over 10 bases. The CDR3 contains 14 residues. Germline V gene lookup returns CDR1 SGHNT and CDR2 YYREEE (reference sequence). With V trimmed by 0 bases and J by 8 bases, 4 bases remained unmatched. CDR3 coding DNA: TGTGCCAGCAGCTTGGGACAGGGGGCCGGGGGCTACACCTTC. Encoded protein: CASSLGQGAGGYTF.

A few counts support this clone. The chain employs TRBV4-1 and TRBJ2-7, with TRBD2 identical over 10 bases. Per the germline V gene, CDR1 is MGHRA and CDR2 is YSYEKL. The CDR3 totals 18 residues. V was pared by 3 bases and J by 2 bases, with 13 bases of the junction left unmatched. The chain's CDR3 is CASSHSGLADTRPYEQYF. The CDR3, as DNA: TGCGCCAGCAGCCATTCTGGACTAGCGGATACCCGTCCCTACGAGCAGTACTTC.

The chain uses TRBV30 and TRBJ1-4; no reliable D call. Per germline, CDR1 GTSNPN and CDR2 SVGIG (reference sequence). Trimming removed 0 bases at V and 4 bases at J, with 18 bases between. The CDR3 is made up of 17 amino acids. Written as DNA, the CDR3 is TGTGCCTGGAGTGTCCCATACCGGGGAACACTTAATGAAAAACTGTTTTTT. Translated: CAWSVPYRGTLNEKLFF.

The V gene is TRBV6-5, the J gene TRBJ2-1; weak D call: TRBD2 (6 bases). CDR1 is MNHEY and CDR2 is SVGAGI in the germline V gene. The CDR3 is made up of 15 amino acids. V lost 2 bases to trimming and J lost 7 bases, with 15 bases between them. The CDR3 DNA reads TGTGCCAGCAGTTACGGACTAACCTGGAGGAATGAGCAGTTCTTC. As protein: CASSYGLTWRNEQFF.

The rearrangement links TRBV5-8 to TRBJ1-5, with D perhaps matching TRBD1 (5 bases). Germline V CDR1 and CDR2: SGHTS, YDEGEE. The length of the CDR3 is 15 residues. Trimming shortened V by 2 bases and J by 5 bases, and 14 bases separated the two germline ends. In nucleotides, the CDR3 is TGTGCCAGCAGCTTCGGGGCAGGGTCCCATCAGCCCCAGCATTTT. Its protein is CASSFGAGSHQPQHF. Looking up the rest from reference TRBV5-8 and TRBJ1-5 gives the full variable domain: EAGVTQSPTHLIKTRGQQATLRCSPISGHTSVYWYQQALGLGLQFLLWYDEGEERNRGNFPPRFSGRQFPNYSSELNVNALELEDSALYLCASSFGAGSHQPQHFGDGTRLSIL.

This chain uses TRBV5-1 with TRBJ1-2, with a tentative D call TRBD1 (5 bases). The germline V gene has CDR1 SGHRS and CDR2 YFSETQ. With 0 bases removed from V and 4 bases from J, the gap between germline ends came to 13 bases. CDR3 length: 15 amino acids. The CDR3 spells CASSLGQGLSYGYTF. The CDR3 coding sequence is TGCGCCAGCAGCTTGGGGCAGGGCCTTTCCTATGGCTACACCTTC.

The chain has TRBV4-1 and TRBJ1-5; 10 bases are shared with TRBD1. Germline CDR1 and CDR2: MGHRA and YSYEKL. J was trimmed by 2 bases and V by 1 base; bases with no gene match: 8. The CDR3 totals 18 residues. The CDR3 spells CASSQGDRGFGGNQPQHF. The CDR3 nucleotides read TGCGCCAGCAGCCAAGGGGACAGGGGATTCGGTGGCAATCAGCCCCAGCATTTT.